This T cell receptor beta chain stems from a study of blood T cell repertoires in COVID-19. Turning to the study itself: There were acute and convalescent COVID-19 samples, and they came from the United States, Italy and Spain.

Original handling: Researchers report that nucleated cell counts were estimated from reference gene primer amplification. Clones were read by immunoSEQ multiplex PCR, and TCRdb kept only the in-frame ones, dropping some. V and J calls and clone size are copied from that table; D and trimming were computed from the DNA. The repertoire consists of just over 250,000 clones, with over 75% occurring once and the leading ten covering 2% to 2.5%. V shed 5 bases, J shed 0 bases, and the junction held 4 bases outside the gene matches. Germline assignment: CDR1 SNHLY and CDR2 FYNNEI. This CDR3 has 16 residues.

V and J are TRBV2 and TRBJ2-3; 11 bases agree with TRBD1. The TCR was taken from a woman aged 45-60 years with acute or convalescent COVID-19. The sequenced sample was peripheral blood. CDR3 in amino acids: CASSRDRGTSTDTQYF. The CDR3 coding sequence is TGTGCCAGCAGTAGGGACAGGGGGACTAGCACAGATACGCAGTATTTT.